This T cell receptor beta chain was captured by sequencing in a study of cytomegalovirus exposure and HLA in healthy donors. The table lists this clone with a few counts. Amplification used 60 Vbeta primers and 13 Jbeta primers. Libraries were prepared by immunoSEQ multiplex PCR; TCRdb keeps only in-frame clonotypes and omits some of them. The profile covers about 240,000 clones, with 80% to 85% appearing a single time and 7% to 9% taken by the ten largest. CDR1 and CDR2 (germline): SEHNR, FQNEAQ (reference sequence). CDR3 length equals 15 residues. With 5 bases removed from V and 4 bases from J, the gap between germline ends came to 15 bases.

The sequence was obtained from an older woman in good health and CMV-seropositive. V gene TRBV7-9 combines with J gene TRBJ2-1; D is perhaps TRBD1 (6 bases). Sequencing was done on a sample of PBMCs. The CDR3 loop reads CASSGPGQYYNEQFF. The CDR3 coding sequence is TGTGCCAGCAGCGGACCGGGACAATATTACAATGAGCAGTTCTTC. Full variable domain (outside the CDR3, taken from reference TRBV7-9 and TRBJ2-1): DTGVSQNPRHKITKRGQNVTFRCDPISEHNRLYWYRQTLGQGPEFLTYFQNEAQLEKSRLLSDRFSAERPKGSFSTLEIQRTEQGDSAMYLCASSGPGQYYNEQFFGPGTRLTVL.